Ten or more counts support the clone carrying this T cell receptor beta chain. The J segment lost 2 bases and the V segment lost 7 bases, leaving 6 bases of the junction unmatched. Germline V CDR1 and CDR2: WSHSY, SAAADI. There are 15 residues in the CDR3. TCRdb itself ran the 5' RACE reads through MiXCR, one entry per CDR3 protein. The table records about 17,000 distinct CDR3 sequences, approximately 5.4% of them present only once. This entry comes from a study of early T cells in non-severe SARS-CoV-2 infection. The gene calls are TRBV10-2 and TRBJ2-4, with TRBD1 matching 9 bases. The starting material was whole blood, obtained at baseline. The source of this sequence is an adult who was a healthcare worker with PCR-confirmed SARS-CoV-2 infection or an uninfected control (not recorded which). DNA for the CDR3: TGCGCCAGCACCGCGACAGGGGGAACCAAAAACATTCAGTACTTC. Translating gives CASTATGGTKNIQYF.